The rows below give T cell receptor beta chains drawn from one sample of a study of cytomegalovirus exposure and HLA in healthy donors. Generated by immunoSEQ multiplex PCR, the TCRdb table keeps only in-frame clones and is missing some. This sample carries roughly 82,000 clones, 85% to 95% of them seen once, and the ten largest clones take approximately 0.7%. The material sequenced was PBMCs. Source of these receptors: a man between 18 and 29 years old in good health and CMV-seronegative. The CDR3 runs from the conserved cysteine through the conserved F or W. The D gene is left open where the match is weak. Clone sizes are given selectively: once, few, many, or a class where the clone is expanded.

j_gene | len | v_gene | abundance | d_gene | CDR3nt | CDR3aa
TRBJ1-3 | 14 | TRBV2 | NA | NA | TGTGCCAGCAGTGAGCCCGTAGCTGGAAACACCATATATTTT | CASSEPVAGNTIYF
TRBJ1-3 | 12 | TRBV6-1 | NA | NA | TGTGCCAGCACCAGGACAGGAAACACCATATATTTT | CASTRTGNTIYF
TRBJ2-1 | 15 | TRBV10-1 | NA | TRBD1 | TGCGCCAGCAGTGCGAGGGACAGCTCCTACAATGAGCAGTTCTTC | CASSARDSSYNEQFF
TRBJ2-7 | 14 | TRBV21-1 | NA | NA | TGTGCCAGCAGCACCATGGGACAGCGGAACGAGCAGTACTTC | CASSTMGQRNEQYF
TRBJ2-7 | 11 | TRBV20-1 | NA | NA | TGCAGTGCTAGGCGGGGCTACGAGCAGTACTTC | CSARRGYEQYF
TRBJ2-2 | 16 | TRBV25-1 | NA | NA | TGTGCCAGCAGTGAATCGCCCGGGGGACACACCGGGGAGCTGTTTTTT | CASSESPGGHTGELFF
TRBJ1-3 | 17 | TRBV10-3 | NA | NA | TGTGCCATCAGTGAGTCGCCAGGGGCCCTCTCTGGAAACACCATATATTTT | CAISESPGALSGNTIYF
TRBJ2-5 | 14 | TRBV5-1 | NA | TRBD1 | TGCGCCAGCAGCTTGGCCAGGGGGCGTGAGACCCAGTACTTC | CASSLARGRETQYF
TRBJ2-1 | 15 | TRBV4-1 | NA | TRBD2 | TGCGCCAGCAGCCAACGGGGGGGCTCCTACAATGAGCAGTTCTTC | CASSQRGGSYNEQFF
TRBJ1-5 | 12 | TRBV7-8 | NA | TRBD1 | TGTGCCAGCAGCTCGGACAGGGGTCCCCAGCATTTT | CASSSDRGPQHF
TRBJ1-5 | 13 | TRBV6-6 | NA | TRBD1 | TGTGCCAGCAGAAACAGGGGGCCGGAGCCCCAGCATTTT | CASRNRGPEPQHF
TRBJ2-7 | 15 | TRBV27 | NA | NA | TGTGCCAGCAGTTTAGTTAGTATCGGGGGTTACGAGCAGTACTTC | CASSLVSIGGYEQYF
TRBJ2-1 | 16 | TRBV18 | NA | TRBD2 | TGTGCCAGCTCACCACCTAGCGGGGGGGCCTACAATGAGCAGTTCTTC | CASSPPSGGAYNEQFF
TRBJ2-1 | 16 | TRBV23-1 | NA | TRBD1 | TGCGCCAGCAGCTTTCTACGCAGAGGGGGCAAAGATGAGCAGTTCTTC | CASSFLRRGGKDEQFF
TRBJ2-4 | 19 | TRBV27 | NA | TRBD1 | TGTGCCAGCAGTTCCGGGACAGGGGCAAAAACTCTAGCCAAAAACATTCAGTACTTC | CASSSGTGAKTLAKNIQYF
TRBJ2-2 | 15 | TRBV10-1 | NA | NA | TGCGCCAGCAGTGAGCAGGCATCGGTTACCGGGGAGCTGTTTTTT | CASSEQASVTGELFF
TRBJ1-4 | 14 | TRBV7-2 | NA | NA | TGTGCCAGCAGGGAGGGCCCAACTAATGAAAAACTGTTTTTT | CASREGPTNEKLFF
TRBJ2-1 | 14 | TRBV18 | NA | TRBD1 | TGTGCCAGCTCCCCAGGGGGCCCTATGGATGAGCAGTTCTTC | CASSPGGPMDEQFF
TRBJ1-1 | 18 | TRBV6-1 | NA | NA | TGTGCCAGCAGTGAATGGGGGCGGTGGGGCGATATGAACACTGAAGCTTTCTTT | CASSEWGRWGDMNTEAFF
TRBJ2-7 | 15 | TRBV11-3 | NA | TRBD1 | TGTGCCAGCAGCTTAGACAGGGGGAGCTCCTACGAGCAGTACTTC | CASSLDRGSSYEQYF
TRBJ2-1 | 14 | TRBV27 | NA | NA | TGTGCCAGCAGTTCGGGAGTTTGGGGCAATGAGCAGTTCTTC | CASSSGVWGNEQFF
TRBJ2-3 | 14 | TRBV6-5 | NA | TRBD2 | TGTGCCAGCAAGCGGGAGGGCATTAGAGATACGCAGTATTTT | CASKREGIRDTQYF
TRBJ2-2 | 16 | TRBV9 | once | TRBD2 | TGTGCCAGCAGCGTAGGGGTTCTAGCGGGTGCCGGGGAGCTGTTTTTT | CASSVGVLAGAGELFF
TRBJ1-2 | 15 | TRBV6-5 | NA | NA | TGTGCCAGCAGTTACTCCCCGGGAGGGGGCTATGGCTACACCTTC | CASSYSPGGGYGYTF
TRBJ1-1 | 14 | TRBV5-6 | NA | NA | TGTGCCAGCAGCATATACAGGGAGCGGATTGAAGCTTTCTTT | CASSIYRERIEAFF
TRBJ2-7 | 14 | TRBV5-1 | NA | NA | TGCGCCAGCAGCGGGGGGGCGAGCTCCTACGAGCAGTACTTC | CASSGGASSYEQYF
TRBJ1-1 | 16 | TRBV5-1 | NA | TRBD1 | TGCGCCAGCAGCTTGGGGGACAGGGGTTCGAGTACTGAAGCTTTCTTT | CASSLGDRGSSTEAFF
TRBJ1-2 | 15 | TRBV6-5 | NA | NA | TGTGCCAGCAGTTACCGGGGGGCCGGCAACTATGGCTACACCTTC | CASSYRGAGNYGYTF
TRBJ1-1 | 11 | TRBV28 | NA | NA | TGTGGCGCCGGTTTGAACACTGAAGCTTTCTTT | CGAGLNTEAFF
TRBJ1-5 | 15 | TRBV6-1 | NA | NA | TGTGCCAGCAGTGAAGCGTGGGGGGGCAATCAGCCCCAGCATTTT | CASSEAWGGNQPQHF
TRBJ1-1 | 15 | TRBV4-1 | NA | TRBD1 | TGCGCCAGCAGCCAAGTTGTAAGGGGGCGTACTGAAGCTTTCTTT | CASSQVVRGRTEAFF
TRBJ1-1 | 14 | TRBV6-6 | once | NA | TGTGCCAGCAGTTACCCGGAACAGGGTCCTGAAGCTTTCTTT | CASSYPEQGPEAFF
TRBJ2-1 | 16 | TRBV6-1 | NA | TRBD2 | TGTGCCAGCAGTGTCTCCGGGGGGGCCGGTTCTAATGAGCAGTTCTTC | CASSVSGGAGSNEQFF
TRBJ2-3 | 15 | TRBV9 | NA | TRBD1 | TGTGCCAGCAGCGCCGAGGACAGGGGGCGTGATACGCAGTATTTT | CASSAEDRGRDTQYF
TRBJ1-4 | 15 | TRBV9 | NA | NA | TGTGCCAGCAGCCCCCGGTCGGGAACTAATGAAAAACTGTTTTTT | CASSPRSGTNEKLFF
TRBJ2-3 | 15 | TRBV7-9 | once | NA | TGTGCCAGCAGCTTGGGGGGGCTGGGCACAGATACGCAGTATTTT | CASSLGGLGTDTQYF
TRBJ2-7 | 15 | TRBV7-2 | NA | TRBD2 | TGTGCCAGCAGCTCCCAGGGACTAGCGGGCTACGAGCAGTACTTC | CASSSQGLAGYEQYF
TRBJ1-1 | 18 | TRBV7-9 | NA | TRBD1 | TGTGCCAGCAGCCCGCCCCTTGACAGGGATTTTTATCTCACTGAAGCTTTCTTT | CASSPPLDRDFYLTEAFF
TRBJ2-1 | 16 | TRBV5-1 | NA | NA | TGCGCCAGCAGCTTGGATTTTGGGAGCTCCTACAATGAGCAGTTCTTC | CASSLDFGSSYNEQFF
TRBJ1-2 | 14 | TRBV4-2 | NA | NA | TGTGCCAGCAGCCAAGAACAGGAAAACTATGGCTACACCTTC | CASSQEQENYGYTF
TRBJ1-2 | 14 | TRBV4-1 | NA | NA | TGCGCCAGCAGCCACTCGGACAGTAACTATGGCTACACCTTC | CASSHSDSNYGYTF
TRBJ2-3 | 16 | TRBV7-2 | NA | TRBD2 | TGTGCCAGCAGCTTTACTAGCGGGGGAAGCACAGATACGCAGTATTTT | CASSFTSGGSTDTQYF
TRBJ1-1 | 16 | TRBV30 | NA | TRBD1 | TGTGCCTGGCGTGGGACAGGGGAGGGCTTAAACACTGAAGCTTTCTTT | CAWRGTGEGLNTEAFF
TRBJ2-1 | 19 | TRBV10-2 | NA | TRBD1 | TGCGCCAGCTACGGAGGTGGGGACAGATACCCTAGCTCCTACAATGAGCAGTTCTTC | CASYGGGDRYPSSYNEQFF
TRBJ2-1 | 17 | TRBV5-1 | NA | NA | TGCGCCAGCAGCTTAGCCCGGCCCCCGGGGTCCTACAATGAGCAGTTCTTC | CASSLARPPGSYNEQFF
TRBJ2-1 | 14 | TRBV9 | NA | TRBD2 | TGTGCCAGCAGCCTAAGCTTAGCGGGATACGAGCAGTTCTTC | CASSLSLAGYEQFF
TRBJ2-7 | 15 | TRBV5-4 | NA | TRBD1 | TGTGCCAGCAGCCCTAACGACAGGGACCGCTACGAGCAGTACTTC | CASSPNDRDRYEQYF
TRBJ2-7 | 14 | TRBV7-2 | few | NA | TGTGCCAGCAGCTTAGCACAGGGCCCTGGGGAGCAGTACTTC | CASSLAQGPGEQYF
TRBJ2-3 | 15 | TRBV6-5 | NA | TRBD2 | TGTGCCAGCAGTGCCCTAGCGGGGGGACCAGATACGCAGTATTTT | CASSALAGGPDTQYF
TRBJ1-3 | 15 | TRBV9 | NA | TRBD1 | TGTGCCAGCAGCGTCGCCCGACAGGGCGAAAACACCATATATTTT | CASSVARQGENTIYF
TRBJ2-7 | 13 | TRBV7-9 | once | TRBD1 | TGTGCCAGCAGCGTCGGGACAGTATACGAGCAGTACTTC | CASSVGTVYEQYF
TRBJ2-1 | 14 | TRBV7-6 | NA | TRBD2 | TGTGCCAGCAGCTTAGGGCTAGCGGCCAATGAGCAGTTCTTC | CASSLGLAANEQFF
TRBJ2-1 | 13 | TRBV2 | NA | TRBD1 | TGTGCCAGCAGCCGGGACAGGGGATATGAGCAGTTCTTC | CASSRDRGYEQFF
TRBJ1-5 | 16 | TRBV30 | NA | NA | TGTGCCTGGAGTAAAACAGGAAAGTATAGCAATCAGCCCCAGCATTTT | CAWSKTGKYSNQPQHF
TRBJ1-1 | 15 | TRBV7-2 | NA | TRBD1 | TGTGCCAGCAGCCCCACCGGGACAGGGGGCACTGAAGCTTTCTTT | CASSPTGTGGTEAFF
TRBJ2-3 | 15 | TRBV6-5 | NA | TRBD2 | TGTGCCAGCAGGGAGGCTAGCGGCCACACAGATACGCAGTATTTT | CASREASGHTDTQYF
TRBJ1-1 | 12 | TRBV6-6 | NA | NA | TGTGCCAGCGCGCAGGGGACGCCTGAAGCTTTCTTT | CASAQGTPEAFF